The 23 T cell receptor beta chains listed next were all sequenced from one sample in a study of T cell responses to AZD1222 COVID-19 vaccine. Only in-frame clones appear in the TCRdb table, and some are missing; sequencing was by immunoSEQ multiplex PCR. The sample has about 180,000 clones; about 90% are singletons. The sample was peripheral blood, taken on day 0 of AZD1222 vaccination. These receptors were taken from an adult in good health.

The chain has TRBV28 and TRBJ1-5; TRBD1 is a possible D gene (6 bases). The CDR3 extends over 13 amino acids. The V gene's germline CDR1 is MDHEN and CDR2 SYDVKM. V shed 3 bases and J shed 8 bases, with 11 bases lying between them. This CDR3 reads CASSLGGWEPQHF. In DNA form, the CDR3 reads TGTGCCAGCAGTTTGGGGGGCTGGGAGCCCCAGCATTTT.

This clone appeared a few times. The chain couples TRBV2 to TRBJ2-1; 14 bases agree with TRBD2. The CDR3 is 14 residues long. From germline, CDR1 is SNHLY and CDR2 FYNNEI. V gave up 7 bases and J gave up 9 bases; unmatched junction bases: 5. CDR3 nucleotides: TGTGCCAGCACCCCGGGACTAGCGGGAGCTGAGCAGTTCTTC. This encodes CASTPGLAGAEQFF.

The V and J genes are TRBV6-5 and TRBJ2-7, with 12 bases that match TRBD1. The CDR3 runs to 13 residues. Germline V lookup: CDR1 MNHEY, CDR2 SVGAGI. The V and J ends lost 6 bases and 5 bases, in that order; junction bases with no gene match: 2. CDR3 protein: CASRGQGAHEQYF. Here the CDR3 DNA reads TGTGCCAGCAGGGGACAGGGGGCCCACGAGCAGTACTTC.

The J gene is TRBJ2-3, the V gene TRBV19; 9 bases are a match to TRBD1. Germline CDR1 reads LNHDA; CDR2 reads SQIVND (reference sequence). CDR3 length equals 15 residues. V trimming: 6 bases; J trimming: 2 bases; junction bases outside the gene matches: 6. Written as DNA, the CDR3 is TGTGCCAGTAGAACAACAGGGGGCATCACAGATACGCAGTATTTT. It translates to CASRTTGGITDTQYF.

V gene TRBV5-6 combines with J gene TRBJ1-5; possibly TRBD1 for D (5 bases). Germline V CDR1 and CDR2: SGHDT, YYEEEE. CDR3 length equals 13 residues. Trimming cost V 0 bases and J 9 bases, with 10 bases left between them. The CDR3 protein is CASSLGQLGPQHF. Written as DNA, the CDR3 is TGTGCCAGCAGCTTGGGACAGTTAGGGCCCCAGCATTTT. Full variable domain (outside the CDR3, taken from reference TRBV5-6 and TRBJ1-5): DAGVTQSPTHLIKTRGQQVTLRCSPKSGHDTVSWYQQALGQGPQFIFQYYEEEERQRGNFPDRFSGHQFPNYSSELNVNALLLGDSALYLCASSLGQLGPQHFGDGTRLSIL.

This chain joins TRBV11-2 and TRBJ1-3, with D unresolved. V was pared by 2 bases and J by 4 bases, with 18 bases between. CDR1 is SGHAT, CDR2 FQNNGV, per germline. The CDR3 loop spans 17 amino acids. DNA of the CDR3: TGTGCCAGCAGCTTAATTATAGGGTCGGCCCGCGGAAACACCATATATTTT. This codes for CASSLIIGSARGNTIYF.

The chain's CDR3 is CASSRVVTGKAKAETQYF. The CDR3 DNA sequence: TGTGCCAGCTCTCGCGTCGTGACAGGGAAAGCGAAAGCGGAGACCCAGTACTTC. This chain uses TRBV18 with TRBJ2-5; 7 nucleotides align to TRBD1. Unmatched junction bases numbered 21, after V lost 6 bases and J lost 5 bases. The CDR3 extends over 18 amino acids. Germline V lookup: CDR1 KGHSH, CDR2 LQKENI.

The chain joins TRBV6-2 or TRBV6-3 to TRBJ1-1; D not certain. Germline V lookup: CDR1 MNHEY, CDR2 SVGEGT. V was pared by 2 bases and J by 2 bases, with 9 bases between. The CDR3 has 14 residues. DNA of the CDR3: TGTGCCAGCAGTTACGGGTTTCCCAACACTGAAGCTTTCTTT. Translated, it gives CASSYGFPNTEAFF.

The genes are TRBV18 and TRBJ1-3; a weak D match, TRBD1 (5 bases). CDR3 length: 14 residues. Trimming took 3 bases from V and 8 from J, leaving 14 bases between them. Germline CDR1 is KGHSH and CDR2 is LQKENI. The CDR3: CASSPQEQADTIYF. The CDR3 nucleotides are TGTGCCAGCTCACCTCAGGAACAGGCGGACACCATATATTTT.

V gene TRBV3-1 (or the pseudogene TRBV3-2) combines with J gene TRBJ2-1, with a possible D match to TRBD2 (6 bases). With 4 bases removed from V and 1 base from J, the gap between germline ends came to 14 bases. This CDR3 region has 16 residues. Germline loops: CDR1 LGHDT, CDR2 YNNKEL (reference sequence). This CDR3 is CASSRLGTASYNEQFF. The CDR3 nucleotides are TGTGCCAGCAGCCGGCTCGGGACTGCATCCTACAATGAGCAGTTCTTC.

This clone was found once. This chain uses TRBV6-5 with TRBJ1-5; the match to TRBD1 covers 8 bases. The V and J ends lost 2 bases and 2 bases, in that order; junction bases with no gene match: 5. CDR3 length: 16 amino acids. Germline values: CDR1 MNHEY, CDR2 SVGAGI. The CDR3 loop reads CASSYPTGEGNQPQHF. Written as DNA, the CDR3 is TGTGCCAGCAGTTACCCGACAGGGGAGGGCAATCAGCCCCAGCATTTT.

The V gene is TRBV7-3, the J gene TRBJ2-5, with 7 bases identical to TRBD2. Losses at the gene ends were 1 base for V and 4 bases for J; bases not matched to a gene: 6. The CDR3 consists of 15 residues. Germline V lookup: CDR1 SGHTA, CDR2 FQGTGA. The CDR3 bases are TGTGCCAGCAGCTTAAATTCGGGAGGCGGAGAGACCCAGTACTTC. It translates to CASSLNSGGGETQYF.

This chain joins TRBV6-1 and TRBJ1-2; D is undetermined. Germline CDR1 reads MNHNS; CDR2 reads SASEGT. Trimming cost V 0 bases and J 6 bases, with 8 bases left between them. This CDR3 is 13 amino acids long. In nucleotides, the CDR3 is TGTGCCAGCAGTGAAGCGGGAGATGATGGCTACACCTTC. Protein: CASSEAGDDGYTF.

The chain is built from TRBV10-1 and TRBJ1-5, with a possible D match to TRBD1 (5 bases). The CDR3 is made up of 16 amino acids. With 10 bases removed from V and 0 bases from J, the gap between germline ends came to 19 bases. CDR1 and CDR2 (germline): WNHNN, SYGVQD (reference sequence). CDR3 nucleotides: TGCGCCACGGGAGGGACCGGGACCCATAGCAATCAGCCCCAGCATTTT. It specifies CATGGTGTHSNQPQHF.

The rearrangement joins TRBV10-3 to TRBJ2-7; the D gene is possibly TRBD1 (6 bases). Germline V gene lookup returns CDR1 ENHRY and CDR2 SYGVKD. V shed 3 bases and J shed 3 bases, with 9 bases lying between them. The CDR3 is made up of 13 amino acids. The CDR3 reads CAISDGGGYEQYF. Here the CDR3 DNA reads TGTGCCATCAGTGATGGGGGCGGCTACGAGCAGTACTTC.

This clone was counted a single time. This chain links TRBV19 with TRBJ1-1, with D possibly matching TRBD1 (5 bases). V lost 4 bases and J lost 0, with 12 bases in between. Germline CDR1 is LNHDA and CDR2 is SQIVND (reference sequence). The CDR3 is made up of 15 amino acids. The CDR3 loop reads CASSRGRSMNTEAFF. The CDR3 nucleotides are TGTGCCAGTAGTAGGGGACGGAGCATGAACACTGAAGCTTTCTTT.

This clone has a single count. The V call is TRBV6-6, the J call TRBJ1-2; D ambiguous. Looked up from germline, CDR1 is MNHNY and CDR2 is SVGAGI (reference sequence). The CDR3 is made up of 14 amino acids. V gave up 4 bases and J gave up 4 bases, with 13 bases separating them. The CDR3 reads CASSSHPNGYGYTF. Here the CDR3 DNA reads TGTGCCAGCAGTTCTCACCCCAATGGCTATGGCTACACCTTC.

The chain employs TRBV18 and TRBJ2-1, with D hard to call. The CDR3 is made up of 13 amino acids. Germline CDR1 is KGHSH and CDR2 is LQKENI. V was pared by 0 bases and J by 10 bases, with 10 bases between. This CDR3 reads CASSPPSLLEQFF. In nucleotides, the CDR3 is TGTGCCAGCTCACCACCGTCTCTGCTCGAGCAGTTCTTC. Combining the CDR3 with reference TRBV18 and TRBJ2-1 gives the whole variable domain NAGVMQNPRHLVRRRGQEARLRCSPMKGHSHVYWYRQLPEEGLKFMVYLQKENIIDESGMPKERFSAEFPKEGPSILRIQQVVRGDSAAYFCASSPPSLLEQFFGPGTRLTVL.

The chain joins TRBV7-6 to TRBJ2-1; 7 nucleotides line up with TRBD2. The CDR3 is 15 amino acids. From germline, CDR1 is SGHVS and CDR2 FNYEAQ. After removal of 1 base from V and 6 bases from J, the junction contained 6 bases not matched to a gene. The CDR3 DNA is TGTGCCAGCAGCTTAGGGACTAGATCGGGCAATGAGCAGTTCTTC. Amino acids: CASSLGTRSGNEQFF.

The CDR3 nucleotides are TGTGCCAGCAGCCAAGGTCACGGTCTCCGGGAACGGTACTTC. It is translated as CASSQGHGLRERYF. The chain carries TRBV3-1 (or the pseudogene TRBV3-2) and TRBJ2-7; D may be TRBD2 (5 bases). V was trimmed by 1 base and J by 12 bases, leaving 19 bases between them. The germline CDR1 and CDR2 sequences are LGHDT and YNNKEL (reference sequence). There are 14 residues in the CDR3.

The V call is TRBV3-1 (or the pseudogene TRBV3-2), the J call TRBJ2-2; 9 bases map to TRBD2. The CDR3 runs to 15 residues. Unmatched junction bases numbered 4, after V lost 2 bases and J lost 6 bases. CDR1 is LGHDT and CDR2 is YNNKEL in the germline V gene (reference sequence). This CDR3 reads CASSQSGLAAGELFF. CDR3 DNA: TGTGCCAGCAGCCAATCGGGACTAGCAGCCGGGGAGCTGTTTTTT.

This clone was detected once. The rearrangement joins TRBV6-5 to TRBJ2-2, with no clear D. Trimming took 2 bases from V and 2 from J, leaving 12 bases between them. The CDR3 is 16 residues long. Germline lookup yields CDR1 MNHEY and CDR2 SVGAGI. DNA for the CDR3: TGTGCCAGCAGTTACCCGGCAGGCCTAAACACCGGGGAGCTGTTTTTT. This gives the protein CASSYPAGLNTGELFF.

This chain joins TRBV3-1 (or the pseudogene TRBV3-2) and TRBJ1-5; D gene ambiguous. This CDR3 has 17 amino acids. Germline V lookup: CDR1 LGHDT, CDR2 YNNKEL (reference sequence). V was shortened by 0 bases and J by 4 bases, with 16 bases between the two germline ends. The chain's CDR3 is CASSQDYGSLGNQPQHF. DNA of the CDR3: TGTGCCAGCAGCCAAGATTACGGCAGCCTGGGGAATCAGCCCCAGCATTTT.